This T cell receptor (beta chain) was observed in a study of blood T cell repertoires in COVID-19. This clone appeared once. Using immunoSEQ multiplex PCR, the repertoire was profiled, and TCRdb retains in-frame clones only, with some absent. The data hold approximately 220,000 clones, with around 91% observed a single time. Per the germline V gene, CDR1 is LGHDT and CDR2 is YNNKEL (reference sequence). V lost 8 bases and J lost 2, with 12 bases in between. This CDR3 is built from 13 residues. Sequencing was carried out using PBMCs or T cells enriched from blood (not recorded which). This receptor was taken from a woman between 18 and 29 years old in a cohort exposed to, infected with or recovered from COVID-19 (not recorded which). The chain is built from TRBV3-1 (or the pseudogene TRBV3-2) and TRBJ2-5, with a weak D call TRBD1 (7 bases). The CDR3 sequence is CASGRTGQETQYF. The CDR3 DNA follows: TGTGCCAGCGGGAGGACAGGACAAGAGACCCAGTACTTC.